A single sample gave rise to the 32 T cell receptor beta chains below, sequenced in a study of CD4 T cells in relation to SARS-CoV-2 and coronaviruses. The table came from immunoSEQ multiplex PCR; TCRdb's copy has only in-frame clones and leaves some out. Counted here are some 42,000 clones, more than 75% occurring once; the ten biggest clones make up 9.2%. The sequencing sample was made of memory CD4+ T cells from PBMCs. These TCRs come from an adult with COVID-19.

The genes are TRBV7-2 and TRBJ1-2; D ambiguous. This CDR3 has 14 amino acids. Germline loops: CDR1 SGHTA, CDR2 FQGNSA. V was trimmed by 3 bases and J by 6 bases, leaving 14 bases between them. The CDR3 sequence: CASSFSSGHDGYTF. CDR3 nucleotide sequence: TGTGCCAGCAGCTTTTCGAGCGGGCACGATGGCTACACCTTC.

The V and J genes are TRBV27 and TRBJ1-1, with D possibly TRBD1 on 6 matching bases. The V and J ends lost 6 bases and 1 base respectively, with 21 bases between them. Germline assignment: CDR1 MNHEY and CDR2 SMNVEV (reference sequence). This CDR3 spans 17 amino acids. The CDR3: CASSLTAMGAGNTEAFF. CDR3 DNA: TGTGCCAGCAGCTTAACGGCTATGGGGGCGGGGAACACTGAAGCTTTCTTT.

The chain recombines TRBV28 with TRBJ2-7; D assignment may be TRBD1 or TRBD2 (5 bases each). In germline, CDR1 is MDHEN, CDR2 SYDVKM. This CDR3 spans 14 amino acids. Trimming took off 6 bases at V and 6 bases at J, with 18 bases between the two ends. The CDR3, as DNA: TGTGCCAGCAGCCGGGACCTGGTATTGGCCGAGCAGTACTTC. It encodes CASSRDLVLAEQYF.

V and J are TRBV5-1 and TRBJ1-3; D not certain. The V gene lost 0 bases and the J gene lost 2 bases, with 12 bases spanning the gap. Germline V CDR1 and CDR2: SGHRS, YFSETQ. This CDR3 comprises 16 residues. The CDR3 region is CASSLEGSLTGNTIYF. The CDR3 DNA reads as TGCGCCAGCAGCTTGGAAGGGTCGCTTACTGGAAACACCATATATTTT.

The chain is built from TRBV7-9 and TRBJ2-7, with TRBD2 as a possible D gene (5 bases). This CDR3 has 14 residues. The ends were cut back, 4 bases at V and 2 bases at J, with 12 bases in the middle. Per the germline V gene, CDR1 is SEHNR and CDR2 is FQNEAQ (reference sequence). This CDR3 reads CASSSDRGTYEQYF. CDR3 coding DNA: TGTGCCAGCAGCTCCGATCGGGGTACCTACGAGCAGTACTTC. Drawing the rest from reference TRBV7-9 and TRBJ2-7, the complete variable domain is DTGVSQNPRHKITKRGQNVTFRCDPISEHNRLYWYRQTLGQGPEFLTYFQNEAQLEKSRLLSDRFSAERPKGSFSTLEIQRTEQGDSAMYLCASSSDRGTYEQYFGPGTRLTVT.

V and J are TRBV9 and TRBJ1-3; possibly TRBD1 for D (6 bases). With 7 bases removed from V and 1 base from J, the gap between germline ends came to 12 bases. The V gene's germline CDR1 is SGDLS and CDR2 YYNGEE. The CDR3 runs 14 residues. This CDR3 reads CASEQGQSGNTIYF. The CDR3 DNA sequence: TGTGCCAGCGAACAGGGCCAATCTGGAAACACCATATATTTT.

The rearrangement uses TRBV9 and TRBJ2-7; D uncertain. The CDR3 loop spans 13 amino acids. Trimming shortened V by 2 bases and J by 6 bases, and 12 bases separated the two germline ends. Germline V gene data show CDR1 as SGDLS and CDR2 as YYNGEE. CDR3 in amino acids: CASSVSFMGEQYF. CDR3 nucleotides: TGTGCCAGCAGCGTCTCCTTCATGGGCGAGCAGTACTTC.

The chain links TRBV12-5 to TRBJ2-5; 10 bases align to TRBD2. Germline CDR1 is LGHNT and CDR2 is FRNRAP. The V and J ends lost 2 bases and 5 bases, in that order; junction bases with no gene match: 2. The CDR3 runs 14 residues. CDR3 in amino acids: CASGLSSGGETQYF. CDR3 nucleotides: TGTGCTAGTGGTTTGAGTAGCGGGGGGGAGACCCAGTACTTC. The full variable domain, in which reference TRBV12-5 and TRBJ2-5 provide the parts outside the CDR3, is DARVTQTPRHKVTEMGQEVTMRCQPILGHNTVFWYRQTMMQGLELLAYFRNRAPLDDSGMPKDRFSAEMPDATLATLKIQPSEPRDSAVYFCASGLSSGGETQYFGPGTRLLVL.

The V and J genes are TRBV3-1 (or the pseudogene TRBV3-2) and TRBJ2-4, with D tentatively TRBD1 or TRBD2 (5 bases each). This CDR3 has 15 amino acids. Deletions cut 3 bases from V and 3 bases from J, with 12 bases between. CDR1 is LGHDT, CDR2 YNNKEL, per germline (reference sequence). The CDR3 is CASSQAGTLKNIQYF. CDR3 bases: TGTGCCAGCAGCCAGGCCGGGACCCTCAAAAACATTCAGTACTTC.

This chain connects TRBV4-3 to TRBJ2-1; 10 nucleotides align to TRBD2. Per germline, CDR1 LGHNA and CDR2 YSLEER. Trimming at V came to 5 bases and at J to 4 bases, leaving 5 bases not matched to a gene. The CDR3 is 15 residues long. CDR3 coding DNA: TGCGCCAGCAGCTACGGACTAGCGGTTTACAATGAGCAGTTCTTC. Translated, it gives CASSYGLAVYNEQFF.

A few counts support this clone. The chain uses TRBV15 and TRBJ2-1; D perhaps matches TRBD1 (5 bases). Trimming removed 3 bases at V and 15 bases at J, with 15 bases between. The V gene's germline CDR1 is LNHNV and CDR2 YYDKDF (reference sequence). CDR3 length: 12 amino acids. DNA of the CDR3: TGTGCCACCAGCAGTGGCAGGGAAGGTTTGTTCTTC. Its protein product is CATSSGREGLFF.

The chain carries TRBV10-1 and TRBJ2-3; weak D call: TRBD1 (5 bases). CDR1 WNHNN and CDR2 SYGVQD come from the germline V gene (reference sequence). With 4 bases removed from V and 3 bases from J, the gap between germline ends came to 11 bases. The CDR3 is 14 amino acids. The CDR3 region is CASSVARDTDTQYF. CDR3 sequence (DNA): TGCGCCAGCAGTGTGGCCAGGGATACAGATACGCAGTATTTT.

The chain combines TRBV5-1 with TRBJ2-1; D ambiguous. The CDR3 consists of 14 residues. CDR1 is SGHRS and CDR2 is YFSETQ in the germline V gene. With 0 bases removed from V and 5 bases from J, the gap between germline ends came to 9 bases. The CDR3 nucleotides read TGCGCCAGCAGCTTGGCCACTACCCACAATGAGCAGTTCTTC. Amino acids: CASSLATTHNEQFF.

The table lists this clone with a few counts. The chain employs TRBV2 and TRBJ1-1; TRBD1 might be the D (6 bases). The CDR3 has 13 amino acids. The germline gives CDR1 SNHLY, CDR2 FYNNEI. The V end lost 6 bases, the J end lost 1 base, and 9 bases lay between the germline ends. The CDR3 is CASSGQRNTEAFF. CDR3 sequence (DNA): TGTGCCAGCAGCGGACAGAGGAACACTGAAGCTTTCTTT.

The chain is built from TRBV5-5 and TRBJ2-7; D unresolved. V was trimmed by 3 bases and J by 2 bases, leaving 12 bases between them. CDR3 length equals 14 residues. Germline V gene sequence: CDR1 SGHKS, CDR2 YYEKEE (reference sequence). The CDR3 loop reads CASSSLGYTYEQYF. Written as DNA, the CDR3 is TGTGCCAGCAGCTCACTCGGATACACCTACGAGCAGTACTTC.

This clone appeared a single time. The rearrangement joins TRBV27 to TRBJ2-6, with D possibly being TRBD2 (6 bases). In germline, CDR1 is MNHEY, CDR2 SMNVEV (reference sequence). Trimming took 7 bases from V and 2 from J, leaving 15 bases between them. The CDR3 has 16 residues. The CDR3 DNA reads TGTGCCAGCACCTCCCCGGGGGATCCTGGGGCCAACGTCCTGACTTTC. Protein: CASTSPGDPGANVLTF.

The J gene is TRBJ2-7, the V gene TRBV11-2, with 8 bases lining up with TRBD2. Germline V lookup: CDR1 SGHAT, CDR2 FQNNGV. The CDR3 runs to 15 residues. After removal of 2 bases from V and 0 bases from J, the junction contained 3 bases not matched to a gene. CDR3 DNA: TGTGCCAGCAGCTTATTGCTAGCGGGCTCCTACGAGCAGTACTTC. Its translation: CASSLLLAGSYEQYF. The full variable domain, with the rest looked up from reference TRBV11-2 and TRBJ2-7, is EAGVAQSPRYKIIEKRQSVAFWCNPISGHATLYWYQQILGQGPKLLIQFQNNGVVDDSQLPKDRFSAERLKGVDSTLKIQPAKLEDSAVYLCASSLLLAGSYEQYFGPGTRLTVT.

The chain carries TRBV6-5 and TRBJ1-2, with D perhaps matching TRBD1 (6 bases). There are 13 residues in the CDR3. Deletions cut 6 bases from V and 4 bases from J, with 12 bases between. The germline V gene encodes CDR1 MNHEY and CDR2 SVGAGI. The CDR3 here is CASRPGGAYGYTF. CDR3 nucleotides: TGTGCCAGCAGGCCGGGGGGGGCCTATGGCTACACCTTC.

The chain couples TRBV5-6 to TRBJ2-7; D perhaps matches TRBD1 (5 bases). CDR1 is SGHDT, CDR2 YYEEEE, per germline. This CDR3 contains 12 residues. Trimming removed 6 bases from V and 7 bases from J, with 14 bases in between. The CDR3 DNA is TGTGCCAGCAACAAGGGGTCTGAAGAGCAGTACTTC. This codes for CASNKGSEEQYF.

The CDR3, as DNA: TGCGCCAGCAGCGCACAGGGAGGTGCCTACGAGCAGTACTTC. Translation: CASSAQGGAYEQYF. V usage is TRBV5-1 and J usage is TRBJ2-7; D may correspond to TRBD1 or TRBD2 (6 bases each). Germline lookup yields CDR1 SGHRS and CDR2 YFSETQ. Trimming removed 4 bases from V and 2 bases from J, with 13 bases in between. The CDR3 runs 14 residues.

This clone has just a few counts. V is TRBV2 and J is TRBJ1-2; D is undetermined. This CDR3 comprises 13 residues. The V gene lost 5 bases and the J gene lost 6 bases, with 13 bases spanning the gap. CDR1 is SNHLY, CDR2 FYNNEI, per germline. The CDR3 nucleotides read TGTGCCAGCAGTCCGACAAAGTTCGATGGCTACACCTTC. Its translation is CASSPTKFDGYTF.

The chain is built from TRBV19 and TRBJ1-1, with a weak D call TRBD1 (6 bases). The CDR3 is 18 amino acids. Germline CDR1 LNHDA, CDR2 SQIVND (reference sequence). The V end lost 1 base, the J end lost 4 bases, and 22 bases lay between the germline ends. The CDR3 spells CASSIVAGVPRGATEAFF. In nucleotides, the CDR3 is TGTGCCAGTAGTATAGTCGCCGGGGTACCGAGGGGGGCCACTGAAGCTTTCTTT.

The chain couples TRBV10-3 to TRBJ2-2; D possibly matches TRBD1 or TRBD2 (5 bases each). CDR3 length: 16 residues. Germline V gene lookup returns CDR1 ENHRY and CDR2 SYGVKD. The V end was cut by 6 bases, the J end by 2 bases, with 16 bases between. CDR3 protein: CAISTTRDPNTGELFF. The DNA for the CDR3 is TGTGCCATCAGCACTACCCGGGACCCTAACACCGGGGAGCTGTTTTTT.

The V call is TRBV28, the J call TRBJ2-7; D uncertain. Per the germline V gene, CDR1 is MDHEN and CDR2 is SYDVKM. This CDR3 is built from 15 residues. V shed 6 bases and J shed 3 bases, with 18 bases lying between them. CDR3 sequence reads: CASSPMRILDYEQYF. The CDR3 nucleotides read TGTGCCAGCAGCCCCATGAGGATACTTGACTACGAGCAGTACTTC.

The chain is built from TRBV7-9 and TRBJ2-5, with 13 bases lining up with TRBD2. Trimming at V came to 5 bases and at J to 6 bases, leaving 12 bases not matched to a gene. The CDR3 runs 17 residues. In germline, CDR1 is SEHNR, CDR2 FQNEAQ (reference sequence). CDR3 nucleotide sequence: TGTGCCAGCAGCAAAAGCCTGACTAGCGGGGGGAGGAAGACCCAGTACTTC. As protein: CASSKSLTSGGRKTQYF.

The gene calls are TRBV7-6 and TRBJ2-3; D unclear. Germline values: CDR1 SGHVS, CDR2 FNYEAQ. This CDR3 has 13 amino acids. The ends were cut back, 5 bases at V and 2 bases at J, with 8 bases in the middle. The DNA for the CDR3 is TGTGCCAGCAGCACATATAACACAGATACGCAGTATTTT. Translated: CASSTYNTDTQYF.

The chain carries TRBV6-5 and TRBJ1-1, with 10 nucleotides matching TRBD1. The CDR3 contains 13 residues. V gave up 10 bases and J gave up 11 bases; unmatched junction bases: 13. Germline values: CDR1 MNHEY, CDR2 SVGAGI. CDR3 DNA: TGTGCCACTACAATTAGACAGGGGGCTAAGGCTTTCTTT. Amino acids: CATTIRQGAKAFF.

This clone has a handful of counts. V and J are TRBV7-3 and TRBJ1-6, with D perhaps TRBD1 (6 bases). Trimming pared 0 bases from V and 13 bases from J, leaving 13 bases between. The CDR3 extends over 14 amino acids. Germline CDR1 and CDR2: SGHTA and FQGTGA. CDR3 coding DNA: TGTGCCAGCAGCTTAACCCAGACAGGCTACCCCCTCCACTTT. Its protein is CASSLTQTGYPLHF.

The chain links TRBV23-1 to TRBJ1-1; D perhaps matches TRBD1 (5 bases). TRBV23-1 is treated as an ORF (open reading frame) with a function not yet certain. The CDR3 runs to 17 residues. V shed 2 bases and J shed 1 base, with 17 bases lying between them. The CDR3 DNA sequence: TGCGCCAGCAGTCAAGAAGGTGGAGGGGCCGAGAACACTGAAGCTTTCTTT. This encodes CASSQEGGGAENTEAFF.

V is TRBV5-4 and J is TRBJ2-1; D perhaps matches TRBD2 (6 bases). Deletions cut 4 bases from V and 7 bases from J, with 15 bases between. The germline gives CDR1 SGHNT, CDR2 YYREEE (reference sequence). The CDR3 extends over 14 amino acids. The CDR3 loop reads CASSGRSSANEQFF. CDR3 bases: TGTGCCAGCAGCGGGCGGTCTAGCGCGAATGAGCAGTTCTTC.

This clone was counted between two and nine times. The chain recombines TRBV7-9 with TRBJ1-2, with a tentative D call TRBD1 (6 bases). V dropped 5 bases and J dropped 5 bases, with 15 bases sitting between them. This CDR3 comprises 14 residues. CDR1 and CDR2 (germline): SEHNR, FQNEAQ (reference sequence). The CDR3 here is CASSQGGAGYGYTF. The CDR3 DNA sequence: TGTGCCAGCAGCCAAGGGGGGGCTGGATATGGCTACACCTTC. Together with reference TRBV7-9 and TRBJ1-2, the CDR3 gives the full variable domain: DTGVSQNPRHKITKRGQNVTFRCDPISEHNRLYWYRQTLGQGPEFLTYFQNEAQLEKSRLLSDRFSAERPKGSFSTLEIQRTEQGDSAMYLCASSQGGAGYGYTFGSGTRLTVV.

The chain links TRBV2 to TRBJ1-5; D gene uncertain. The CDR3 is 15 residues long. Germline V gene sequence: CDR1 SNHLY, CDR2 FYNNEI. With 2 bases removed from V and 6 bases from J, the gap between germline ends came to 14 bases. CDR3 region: CASSEIGQILQPQHF. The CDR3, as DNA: TGTGCCAGCAGTGAAATCGGGCAGATCCTTCAGCCCCAGCATTTT.